This TCR beta chain was identified in a study of blood T cell repertoires in COVID-19. Overall study: Sources were T cells, B-cell-depleted T cells, or PBMCs; the material itself was cDNA or gDNA.

In the source study's methods: Nucleated cell number was recorded as an estimate derived from reference gene primer amplification. Data came from immunoSEQ multiplex PCR; TCRdb stores just in-frame clones and leaves some out. That table supplies the V and J calls and clone size; D and trimming were determined from the DNA. Of about 440,000 clones in the sample, 88% were seen once. V was pared by 4 bases and J by 6 bases, with 4 bases of the junction left unmatched. CDR3 length: 13 residues. Germline V CDR1 and CDR2: SGHAT, FQNNGV. V and J are TRBV11-2 and TRBJ1-2, with 8 bases identical to TRBD1. This TCR derives from a woman aged 45-65 years with COVID-19, enrolled during active disease. Specimen: peripheral blood. The CDR3 here is CASSSDRDHGYTF. The DNA of the CDR3 is TGTGCCAGCAGCTCGGACAGGGACCATGGCTACACCTTC.